Below are 26 T cell receptor beta chains sequenced from a single sample in a study of Graves' ophthalmopathy and Graves' hyperthyroidism. Amplification targeted the TCR beta CDR3 regions, with RNA transcripts as the source material. The library came from an HTBI-primed first-round RT-PCR and a second-round multiplex PCR. TCRdb itself ran the multiplex PCR reads through MiXCR, one entry per CDR3 protein. The table records some 350,000 distinct CDR3 sequences, roughly 15% of them present only once. The sample comprised peripheral blood. The source of these receptors is an adult woman with stable Graves' hyperthyroidism.

This clonotype has a count of ten or more. The J gene is TRBJ2-7, the V gene TRBV6-1, with 14 bases lining up with TRBD2. Germline loops: CDR1 MNHNS, CDR2 SASEGT. The length of the CDR3 is 16 residues. The junction had 9 bases not matched to a gene; V was cut back by 2 bases and J by 9 bases. The DNA of the CDR3 is TGTGCCAGCAGTGAAACCTTCGGACTAGCGGGAGGTTGGCAGTACTTC. It yields the protein CASSETFGLAGGWQYF.

This clonotype appeared many times. The rearrangement links TRBV27 to TRBJ2-5; the match to TRBD2 covers 8 bases. The CDR3 contains 14 residues. V dropped 3 bases and J dropped 5; count of bases not matched to a gene: 5. Germline V gives CDR1 MNHEY, CDR2 SMNVEV (reference sequence). The CDR3 DNA follows: TGTGCCAGCAGTTTTCTGGGCGGGAGGGAGACCCAGTACTTC. This gives the protein CASSFLGGRETQYF.

This clonotype has ten or more counts. The genes are TRBV24-1 and TRBJ1-5; D unresolved. Trimming shortened V by 1 base and J by 4 bases, and 16 bases separated the two germline ends. CDR3 length: 17 residues. CDR1 is KGHDR and CDR2 is SFDVKD in the germline V gene. The CDR3 DNA follows: TGTGCCACCAGTGATTTAACCGGCAGACAAAGAAATCAGCCCCAGCATTTT. Translation gives CATSDLTGRQRNQPQHF.

In this sample, this clonotype turned up many times. The rearrangement links TRBV12-3 or TRBV12-4 to TRBJ1-2; D perhaps matches TRBD1 (5 bases). Trimming took off 2 bases at V and 8 bases at J, with 12 bases between the two ends. The CDR3 extends over 13 amino acids. This CDR3 is CASSLRQGNGYTF. CDR3 DNA sequence: TGTGCCAGCAGTTTACGGCAGGGCAACGGCTACACCTTC.

This clonotype has a count of ten or more. The chain uses TRBV6-1 and TRBJ2-2; no definite D call. The germline CDR1 and CDR2 sequences are MNHNS and SASEGT. Trimming removed 7 bases at V and 2 bases at J, with 5 bases between. The CDR3 is made up of 12 amino acids. As DNA, the CDR3 is TGTGCCAGCAAAAGAAACACCGGGGAGCTGTTTTTT. It is translated as CASKRNTGELFF.

This chain uses TRBV27 with TRBJ2-5, with 8 bases matching TRBD2. The CDR3 runs to 17 residues. Trimming cost V 6 bases and J 2 bases; bases outside gene matches: 14. The V gene's germline CDR1 is MNHEY and CDR2 SMNVEV (reference sequence). The CDR3: CASSGRRSGTRQETQYF. The CDR3 DNA sequence: TGTGCCAGCAGCGGACGGCGATCTGGGACTAGACAAGAGACCCAGTACTTC.

This clonotype was counted ten times or more. The V gene is TRBV20-1, the J gene TRBJ2-5, with unresolved D. This CDR3 region has 13 residues. The V end lost 6 bases, the J end lost 3 bases, and 14 bases lay between the germline ends. CDR1 is DFQATT, CDR2 SNEGSKA, per germline (reference sequence). CDR3 region: CSAHGRPEETQYF. CDR3 DNA: TGCAGTGCCCATGGACGTCCAGAAGAGACCCAGTACTTC.

This clonotype was picked up many times. The chain recombines TRBV30 with TRBJ1-5; D call uncertain. V gave up 3 bases and J gave up 2 bases, with 5 bases separating them. The length of the CDR3 is 12 residues. Germline V gives CDR1 GTSNPN, CDR2 SVGIG (reference sequence). The CDR3 is CAWRSGNQPQHF. Written as DNA, the CDR3 is TGTGCCTGGAGGAGTGGCAATCAGCCCCAGCATTTT. The full variable domain, its missing parts supplied by reference TRBV30 and TRBJ1-5, is SQTIHQWPATLVQPVGSPLSLECTVEGTSNPNLYWYRQAAGRGLQLLFYSVGIGQISSEVPQNLSASRPQDRQFILSSKKLLLSDSGFYLCAWRSGNQPQHFGDGTRLSIL.

This clonotype was counted at least ten times. The chain recombines TRBV20-1 with TRBJ1-2, with TRBD1 matching 11 bases. Trimming removed 5 bases from V and 3 bases from J; junction bases left unmatched: 2. This CDR3 region has 13 residues. Germline-derived CDR1 and CDR2 are DFQATT and SNEGSKA (reference sequence). In DNA form, the CDR3 reads TGCAGTGCTCGGGACAGGGGGTACTATGGCTACACCTTC. Translation: CSARDRGYYGYTF.

Ten or more counts support this clonotype. J is TRBJ1-5 and V is TRBV6-1, with D maybe TRBD1 (5 bases). The V and J ends lost 3 bases and 8 bases respectively, with 11 bases between them. CDR1 and CDR2 from the germline V gene are MNHNS and SASEGT. The CDR3 is 13 amino acids. The DNA for the CDR3 is TGTGCCAGCAGTGAGGGAGTCAGGGAGCCCCAGCATTTT. Amino acid sequence: CASSEGVREPQHF.

The V gene is TRBV7-4, the J gene TRBJ2-5; D remains ambiguous. V lost 5 bases and J lost 5, with 15 bases in between. The germline gives CDR1 SGHVT, CDR2 SQSDAQ. The CDR3 has 14 residues. CDR3 DNA: TGTGCCAGCAGCCCCCCGGACGCCCGGGAGACCCAGTACTTC. It encodes CASSPPDARETQYF. Drawing the rest from reference TRBV7-4 and TRBJ2-5, the complete variable domain is GAGVSQSPRYKVAKRGRDVALRCDSISGHVTLYWYRQTLGQGSEVLTYSQSDAQRDKSGRPSGRFSAERPERSVSTLKIQRTEQGDSAVYLCASSPPDARETQYFGPGTRLLVL.

Turning to this clonotype: A single base separates this from a much larger clone, so it may be a read error. The chain carries TRBV7-2 and TRBJ2-4; TRBD2 matches at 11 bases. This CDR3 has 20 residues. The germline gives CDR1 SGHTA, CDR2 FQGNSA. CDR3 residues: CSSSLALFSGRASSKNIQYF. CDR3 coding DNA: TGTTCCAGCAGCTTAGCGCTGTTTAGCGGGAGGGCCTCGTCCAAAAACATTCAGTACTTC.

The V gene is TRBV7-9, the J gene TRBJ1-1; 7 positions agree with TRBD1. Germline CDR1 and CDR2: SEHNR and FQNEAQ (reference sequence). J lost 4 bases, V lost 6 bases, and 11 bases had no gene match. The length of the CDR3 is 15 residues. CDR3 bases: TGTGCCAGCAGTTTCTCGACAGGGATGGGCACTGAAGCTTTCTTT. The encoded protein is CASSFSTGMGTEAFF. The full variable domain, completed using reference TRBV7-9 and TRBJ1-1, is DTGVSQNPRHKITKRGQNVTFRCDPISEHNRLYWYRQTLGQGPEFLTYFQNEAQLEKSRLLSDRFSAERPKGSFSTLEIQRTEQGDSAMYLCASSFSTGMGTEAFFGQGTRLTVV.

This clonotype was counted many times. This sequence joins TRBV29-1 and TRBJ2-7, with TRBD1 matching 7 bases. The CDR3 is made up of 14 amino acids. The germline CDR1 and CDR2 sequences are SQVTM and ANQGSEA. J gave up 4 bases and V 7 bases, and 13 bases lay outside the gene matches. The CDR3 bases are TGCAGCGAACCTCGCCGGGACAGAATTTACGAGCAGTACTTC. Residues: CSEPRRDRIYEQYF.

This clonotype has ten or more counts. The chain combines TRBV28 with TRBJ2-2, with TRBD2 matching 12 bases. V lost 6 bases and J lost 3; bases outside the gene matches: 8. The length of the CDR3 is 17 residues. Germline CDR1 reads MDHEN; CDR2 reads SYDVKM. CDR3 region: CASSILAGGLHTGELFF. The CDR3 coding sequence is TGTGCCAGCAGCATACTAGCGGGAGGACTTCACACCGGGGAGCTGTTTTTT.

The sample holds many counts of this clonotype. The rearrangement uses TRBV6-1 and TRBJ2-7; TRBD2 matches 7 bases. Germline-derived CDR1 and CDR2 are MNHNS and SASEGT. The trim removed 6 bases at V and 4 bases at J, leaving 15 bases unmatched. The CDR3 runs to 16 residues. The CDR3: CASSGQAGNYQYEQYF. For the CDR3, the DNA is TGTGCCAGCAGCGGCCAAGCGGGAAACTACCAGTACGAGCAGTACTTC.

This clonotype was recorded many times. The chain couples TRBV27 to TRBJ2-7; TRBD1 matches 8 bases. From germline, CDR1 is MNHEY and CDR2 SMNVEV (reference sequence). The V segment lost 5 bases and the J segment 2 bases; nucleotides outside the gene matches: 5. This CDR3 has 14 amino acids. The chain's CDR3 is CASSDVTGAYEQYF. CDR3 in DNA: TGTGCCAGCAGTGATGTGACAGGGGCCTACGAGCAGTACTTC.

On this clonotype: One end of the junction is discordant with germline, which a read error may explain. The rearrangement uses TRBV28 and TRBJ2-4, with 7 bases identical to TRBD1. Germline lookup yields CDR1 MDHEN and CDR2 SYDVKM. The CDR3 has 17 residues. CDR3 in amino acids: CASSSTGVGGTKNIKYF. Written as DNA, the CDR3 is TGTGCCAGCAGTTCAACAGGGGTTGGTGGGACCAAAAACATTAAGTACTTC.

This clonotype came up many times. The rearrangement joins TRBV15 to TRBJ1-3, with a tentative D call TRBD1 (6 bases). The length of the CDR3 is 17 residues. V was shortened by 4 bases and J by 4 bases, with 20 bases between the two germline ends. Germline V CDR1 and CDR2: LNHNV, YYDKDF (reference sequence). The CDR3 DNA reads as TGTGCCACCAGCATACGAGGGCGGCCGGGGGCAGGAAACACCATATATTTT. Protein product: CATSIRGRPGAGNTIYF. The entire variable domain, with the rest obtained from reference TRBV15 and TRBJ1-3, is as follows: DAMVIQNPRYQVTQFGKPVTLSCSQTLNHNVMYWYQQKSSQAPKLLFHYYDKDFNNEADTPDNFQSRRPNTSFCFLDIRSPGLGDTAMYLCATSIRGRPGAGNTIYFGEGSWLTVV.

This clonotype was seen repeatedly, ten times or more. The chain uses TRBV28 and TRBJ1-3; 10 bases map to TRBD1. Germline V gene data show CDR1 as MDHEN and CDR2 as SYDVKM. Trimming cost V 8 bases and J 6 bases; bases outside gene matches: 10. This CDR3 is 15 amino acids long. The CDR3 DNA follows: TGTGCCAGCCTTCTCGGGACAGGGGTTGAAAACACCATATATTTT. It encodes CASLLGTGVENTIYF.

In this sample, this clonotype turned up many times. The J gene is TRBJ1-2, the V gene TRBV3-1, with a tentative D call TRBD1 (6 bases). V shed 1 base and J shed 4 bases, with 10 bases lying between them. Germline V gives CDR1 LGHDT, CDR2 YNNKEL (reference sequence). This CDR3 spans 14 amino acids. In nucleotides, the CDR3 is TGTGCCAGCAGCCAAGTGGGACAAGGCTATGGCTACACCTTC. Residues: CASSQVGQGYGYTF.

This clonotype has just a few counts. The rearrangement joins TRBV4-3 to TRBJ1-1, with TRBD1 matching 8 bases. This CDR3 is built from 16 residues. Trimming cost V 0 bases and J 4 bases; bases outside gene matches: 7. Per germline, CDR1 LGHNA and CDR2 YSLEER. The CDR3 DNA is TGCGCCAGCAGCCAAGAGATGACAGGGGTGGCCACTGAAGCTTTCTTT. Residues: CASSQEMTGVATEAFF.

This clonotype was observed many times. V is TRBV6-5 and J is TRBJ2-5, with no clear D. CDR1 and CDR2 (germline): MNHEY, SVGAGI. This CDR3 has 14 residues. Between the trimmed V and J ends, which lost 7 bases and 1 base, there was a span of 13 bases. The CDR3 DNA reads as TGTGCCAGCAAAGTACAGCCATCCCAAGAGACCCAGTACTTC. Residues: CASKVQPSQETQYF.

The V gene is TRBV19, the J gene TRBJ2-5; 7 bases are shared with TRBD1. The V gene's germline CDR1 is LNHDA and CDR2 SQIVND (reference sequence). The CDR3 runs to 14 residues. The junction had 4 bases not matched to a gene; V was cut back by 1 base and J by 5 bases. The CDR3 sequence: CASSIADRWETQYF. As DNA, the CDR3 is TGTGCCAGTAGTATAGCGGACAGGTGGGAGACCCAGTACTTC.

This clonotype showed up many times. The V and J genes are TRBV10-1 and TRBJ2-5, with TRBD2 identical over 8 bases. The trim removed 4 bases at V and 4 bases at J, leaving 5 bases unmatched. The CDR3 extends over 14 amino acids. Germline loops: CDR1 WNHNN, CDR2 SYGVQD (reference sequence). DNA of the CDR3: TGCGCCAGCAGTGCCGGCGGGAGGAGAGAGACCCAGTACTTC. Amino acid sequence: CASSAGGRRETQYF.

This clonotype came up many times. The chain is built from TRBV28 and TRBJ2-7; 10 bases fit TRBD2. The CDR3 has 15 residues. CDR1 and CDR2 (germline): MDHEN, SYDVKM. V shed 4 bases, J shed 1 base, and the junction held 4 bases outside the gene matches. The CDR3 here is CASSSSGSKSYEQYF. CDR3 sequence (DNA): TGTGCCAGCAGTTCTAGCGGGAGCAAGTCCTACGAGCAGTACTTC.